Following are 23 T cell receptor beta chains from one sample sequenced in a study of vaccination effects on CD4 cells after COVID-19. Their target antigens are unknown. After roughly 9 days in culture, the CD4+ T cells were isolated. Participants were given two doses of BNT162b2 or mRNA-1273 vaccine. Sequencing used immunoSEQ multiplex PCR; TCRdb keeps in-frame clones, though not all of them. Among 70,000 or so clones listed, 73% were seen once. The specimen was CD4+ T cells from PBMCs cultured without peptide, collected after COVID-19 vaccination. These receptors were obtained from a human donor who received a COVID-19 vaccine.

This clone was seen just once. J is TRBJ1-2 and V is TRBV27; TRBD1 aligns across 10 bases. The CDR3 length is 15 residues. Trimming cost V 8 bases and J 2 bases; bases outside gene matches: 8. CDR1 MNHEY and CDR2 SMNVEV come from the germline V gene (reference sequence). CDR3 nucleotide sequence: TGTGCCAGCCGTAAGCCGGGACAGGGGAACTATGGCTACACCTTC. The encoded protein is CASRKPGQGNYGYTF.

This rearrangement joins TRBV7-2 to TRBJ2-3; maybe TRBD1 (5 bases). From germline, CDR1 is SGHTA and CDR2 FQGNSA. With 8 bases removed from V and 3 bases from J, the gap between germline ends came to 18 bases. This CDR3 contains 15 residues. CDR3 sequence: CASGITGHWTDTQYF. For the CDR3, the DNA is TGTGCCAGCGGAATTACAGGACATTGGACAGATACGCAGTATTTT. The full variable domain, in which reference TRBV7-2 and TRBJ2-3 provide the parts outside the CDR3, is GAGVSQSPSNKVTEKGKDVELRCDPISGHTALYWYRQSLGQGLEFLIYFQGNSAPDKSGLPSDRFSAERTGGSVSTLTIQRTQQEDSAVYLCASGITGHWTDTQYFGPGTRLTVL.

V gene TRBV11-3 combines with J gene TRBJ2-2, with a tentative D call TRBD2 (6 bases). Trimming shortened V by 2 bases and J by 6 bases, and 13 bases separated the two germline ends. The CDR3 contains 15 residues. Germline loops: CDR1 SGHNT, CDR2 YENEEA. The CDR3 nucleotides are TGTGCCAGCAGCTTAAGCAGGGCGGGACCCGGGGAGCTGTTTTTT. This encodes CASSLSRAGPGELFF.

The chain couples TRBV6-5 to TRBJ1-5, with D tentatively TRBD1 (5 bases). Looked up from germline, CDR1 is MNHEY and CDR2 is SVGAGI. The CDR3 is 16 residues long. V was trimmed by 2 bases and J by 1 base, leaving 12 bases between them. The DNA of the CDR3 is TGTGCCAGCAGTTACAAGGGGCCTACAAGCAATCAGCCCCAGCATTTT. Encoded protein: CASSYKGPTSNQPQHF.

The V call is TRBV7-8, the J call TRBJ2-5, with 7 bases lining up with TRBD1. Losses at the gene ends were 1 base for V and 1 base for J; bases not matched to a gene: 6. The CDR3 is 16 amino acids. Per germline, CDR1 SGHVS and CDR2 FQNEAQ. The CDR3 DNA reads TGTGCCAGCAGCTTAGTGAGGGGGCTAACCCAAGAGACCCAGTACTTC. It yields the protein CASSLVRGLTQETQYF.

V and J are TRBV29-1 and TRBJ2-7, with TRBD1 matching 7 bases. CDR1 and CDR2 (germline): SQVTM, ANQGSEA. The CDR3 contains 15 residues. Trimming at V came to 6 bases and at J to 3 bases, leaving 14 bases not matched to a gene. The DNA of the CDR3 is TGCAGCGTGACGAAACTAAAGGGACAGAGCTACGAGCAGTACGTC. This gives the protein CSVTKLKGQSYEQYV.

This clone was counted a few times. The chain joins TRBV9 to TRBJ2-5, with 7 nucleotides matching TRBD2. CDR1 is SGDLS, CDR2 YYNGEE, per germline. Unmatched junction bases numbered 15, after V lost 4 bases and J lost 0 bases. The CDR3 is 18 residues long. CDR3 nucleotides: TGTGCCAGCAGCCCCTCGAGTTGGTTAGCGGGTGACCAAGAGACCCAGTACTTC. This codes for CASSPSSWLAGDQETQYF.

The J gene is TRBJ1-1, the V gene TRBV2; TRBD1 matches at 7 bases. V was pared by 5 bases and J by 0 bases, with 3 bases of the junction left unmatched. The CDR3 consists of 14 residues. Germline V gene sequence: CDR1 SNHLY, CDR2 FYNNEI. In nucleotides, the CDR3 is TGTGCCAGCAGTCGGACAGGCATGAACACTGAAGCTTTCTTT. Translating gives CASSRTGMNTEAFF.

The CDR3 DNA follows: TGTGCCAGCTCACGAGGGGGGGGAAATCAGCCCCAGCATTTT. Translating it yields CASSRGGGNQPQHF. The V gene is TRBV18, the J gene TRBJ1-5, with D tentatively TRBD1 (6 bases). There are 14 residues in the CDR3. V dropped 4 bases and J dropped 4 bases, with 11 bases sitting between them. Germline CDR1 is KGHSH and CDR2 is LQKENI.

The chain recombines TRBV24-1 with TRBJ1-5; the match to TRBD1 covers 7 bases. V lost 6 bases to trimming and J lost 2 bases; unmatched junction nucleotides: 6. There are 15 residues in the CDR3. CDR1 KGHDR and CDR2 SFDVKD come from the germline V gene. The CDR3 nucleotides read TGTGCCACCAGTAAAGGGGGCAAAGGCAATCAGCCCCAGCATTTT. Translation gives CATSKGGKGNQPQHF.

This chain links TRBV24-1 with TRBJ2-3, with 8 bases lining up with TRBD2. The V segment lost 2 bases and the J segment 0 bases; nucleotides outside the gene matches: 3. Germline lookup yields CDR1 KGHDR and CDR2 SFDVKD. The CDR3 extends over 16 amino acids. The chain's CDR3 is CATSDYRGGSTDTQYF. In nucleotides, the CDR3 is TGTGCCACCAGTGATTACCGGGGGGGGAGCACAGATACGCAGTATTTT.

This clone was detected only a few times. This chain's CDR3 is CASRRGNQPQHF. CDR3 nucleotide sequence: TGTGCCAGCAGGAGGGGCAATCAGCCCCAGCATTTT. The chain employs TRBV2 and TRBJ1-5, with D unclear. CDR1 SNHLY and CDR2 FYNNEI come from the germline V gene. This CDR3 has 12 residues. The V gene lost 6 bases and the J gene lost 2 bases, with 5 bases spanning the gap. The full variable domain, completed using reference TRBV2 and TRBJ1-5, is EPEVTQTPSHQVTQMGQEVILRCVPISNHLYFYWYRQILGQKVEFLVSFYNNEISEKSEIFDDQFSVERPDGSNFTLKIRSTKLEDSAMYFCASRRGNQPQHFGDGTRLSIL.

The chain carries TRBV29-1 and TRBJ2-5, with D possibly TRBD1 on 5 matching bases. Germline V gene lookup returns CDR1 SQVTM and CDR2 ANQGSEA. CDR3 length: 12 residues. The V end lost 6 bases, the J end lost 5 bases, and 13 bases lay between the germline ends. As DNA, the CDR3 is TGCAGCGTGACTCAGGGTATTGAGACCCAGTACTTC. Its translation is CSVTQGIETQYF.

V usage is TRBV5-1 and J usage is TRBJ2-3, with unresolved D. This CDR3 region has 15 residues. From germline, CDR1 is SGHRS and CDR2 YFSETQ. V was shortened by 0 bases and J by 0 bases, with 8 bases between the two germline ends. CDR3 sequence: CASSLVGFSTDTQYF. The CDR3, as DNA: TGCGCCAGCAGCTTGGTTGGATTTAGCACAGATACGCAGTATTTT.

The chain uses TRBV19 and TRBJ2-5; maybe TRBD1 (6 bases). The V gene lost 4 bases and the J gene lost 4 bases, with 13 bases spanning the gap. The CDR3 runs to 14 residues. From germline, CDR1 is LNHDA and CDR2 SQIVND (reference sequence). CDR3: CASSTGVVRETQYF. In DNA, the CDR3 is TGTGCCAGTAGTACAGGGGTAGTACGAGAGACCCAGTACTTC.

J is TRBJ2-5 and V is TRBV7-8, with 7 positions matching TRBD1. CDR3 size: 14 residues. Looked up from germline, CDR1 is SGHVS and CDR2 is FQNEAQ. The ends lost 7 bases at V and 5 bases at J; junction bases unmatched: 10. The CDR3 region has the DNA TGTGCCAGCACCCATACAGGGGCCGGGGAGACCCAGTACTTC. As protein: CASTHTGAGETQYF.

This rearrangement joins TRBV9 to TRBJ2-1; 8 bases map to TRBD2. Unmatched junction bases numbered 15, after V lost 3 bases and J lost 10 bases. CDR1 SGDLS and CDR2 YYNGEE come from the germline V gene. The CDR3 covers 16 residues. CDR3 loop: CASSGQGTRGGQEQFF. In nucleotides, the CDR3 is TGTGCCAGCAGCGGTCAAGGGACTAGGGGAGGTCAAGAGCAGTTCTTC. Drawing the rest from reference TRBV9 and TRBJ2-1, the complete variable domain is DSGVTQTPKHLITATGQRVTLRCSPRSGDLSVYWYQQSLDQGLQFLIQYYNGEERAKGNILERFSAQQFPDLHSELNLSSLELGDSALYFCASSGQGTRGGQEQFFGPGTRLTVL.

The CDR3 reads CASRGGNTEAFF. The CDR3 nucleotides read TGTGCCAGCAGGGGGGGGAACACTGAAGCTTTCTTT. This chain links TRBV12-3 or TRBV12-4 with TRBJ1-1, with D possibly being TRBD1 (5 bases). Trimming removed 6 bases at V and 1 base at J, with 6 bases between. This CDR3 has 12 residues.

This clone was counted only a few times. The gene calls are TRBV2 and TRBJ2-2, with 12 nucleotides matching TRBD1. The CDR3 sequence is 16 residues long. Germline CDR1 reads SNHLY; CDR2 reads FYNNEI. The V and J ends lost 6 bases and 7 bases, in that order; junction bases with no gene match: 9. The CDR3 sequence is CASRTPGQGADGELFF. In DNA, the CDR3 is TGTGCCAGCAGAACACCGGGACAGGGGGCTGACGGGGAGCTGTTTTTT.

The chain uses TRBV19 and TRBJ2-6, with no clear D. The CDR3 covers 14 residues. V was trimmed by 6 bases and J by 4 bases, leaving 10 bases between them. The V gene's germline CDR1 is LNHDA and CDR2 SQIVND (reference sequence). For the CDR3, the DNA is TGTGCCAGTAGAAGTGCGCCCGGGGCCAACGTCCTGACTTTC. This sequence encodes CASRSAPGANVLTF.

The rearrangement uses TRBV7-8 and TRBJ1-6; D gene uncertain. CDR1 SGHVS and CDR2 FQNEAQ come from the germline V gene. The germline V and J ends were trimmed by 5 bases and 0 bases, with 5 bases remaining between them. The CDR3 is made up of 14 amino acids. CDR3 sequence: CASSPGSYNSPLHF. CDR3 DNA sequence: TGTGCCAGCAGCCCCGGCTCCTATAATTCACCCCTCCACTTT.

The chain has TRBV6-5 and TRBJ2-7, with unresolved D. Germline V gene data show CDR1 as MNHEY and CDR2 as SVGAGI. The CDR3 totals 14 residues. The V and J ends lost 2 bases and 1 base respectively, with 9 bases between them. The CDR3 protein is CASSYRPESYEQYV. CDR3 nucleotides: TGTGCCAGCAGTTACCGACCGGAATCCTACGAGCAGTACGTC.

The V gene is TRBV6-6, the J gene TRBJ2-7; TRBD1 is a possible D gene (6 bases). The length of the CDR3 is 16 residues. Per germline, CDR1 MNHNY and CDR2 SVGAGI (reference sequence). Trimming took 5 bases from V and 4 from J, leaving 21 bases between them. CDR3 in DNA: TGTGCCAGCAGTCAGAGAACCGGGACACCACAATACGAGCAGTACGTC. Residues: CASSQRTGTPQYEQYV.